The 20 T cell receptor beta chains in this list originate from one sample, sequenced in a study of CD8 T cells in ankylosing spondylitis. TCRdb itself ran the 5' RACE reads through MiXCR, one entry per CDR3 protein. The sample carries 250,000 to 350,000 distinct CDR3 sequences, 15% to 20% recorded once. The sample taken for sequencing was blood, either unsorted or a sorted T cell fraction (not recorded which). All receptors come from a male donor with ankylosing spondylitis or in good health (not recorded which).

This clonotype was observed a few times. The chain recombines TRBV2 with TRBJ2-2, with D perhaps TRBD1 or TRBD2 (5 bases each). The V end was cut by 5 bases, the J end by 6 bases, with 19 bases between. In germline, CDR1 is SNHLY, CDR2 FYNNEI. CDR3 length equals 16 residues. CDR3 protein: CASSPQRGASAGELFF. DNA of the CDR3: TGTGCCAGCAGTCCACAGAGAGGGGCAAGCGCCGGGGAGCTGTTTTTT.

The gene calls are TRBV6-1 and TRBJ2-4, with 7 bases lining up with TRBD1. The germline gives CDR1 MNHNS, CDR2 SASEGT. Germline trimming cut 3 bases from V and 5 bases from J; bases unmatched to any gene: 10. The CDR3 has 16 residues. The CDR3 DNA reads TGTGCCAGCAGTGATACGTCGGGGCAGGGGGAAAACATTCAGTACTTC. This gives the protein CASSDTSGQGENIQYF.

The chain recombines TRBV7-9 with TRBJ1-5; TRBD1 is a possible D gene (6 bases). The CDR3 is 15 amino acids. Germline V lookup: CDR1 SEHNR, CDR2 FQNEAQ (reference sequence). V was cut by 5 bases and J by 2 bases, with 13 bases left in between. The CDR3, as DNA: TGTGCCAGCAGCCCAGAGGGGGTTGGCAATCAGCCCCAGCATTTT. Its translation is CASSPEGVGNQPQHF.

This chain connects TRBV19 to TRBJ2-1; D possibly uses TRBD1 or TRBD2 (5 bases each). Germline CDR1 reads LNHDA; CDR2 reads SQIVND (reference sequence). This CDR3 is 16 amino acids long. The germline V and J ends were trimmed by 4 bases and 0 bases, with 13 bases remaining between them. In DNA, the CDR3 is TGTGCCAGTAGTAGGGGGTGGAGGAGCTCCTACAATGAGCAGTTCTTC. It is translated as CASSRGWRSSYNEQFF.

Here the CDR3 reads CSARDLVGGPRQTQYF. In DNA, the CDR3 is TGCAGTGCTAGAGATCTAGTGGGGGGACCCAGACAGACCCAGTACTTC. This sequence joins TRBV20-1 and TRBJ2-5, with D perhaps TRBD2 (6 bases). CDR1 DFQATT and CDR2 SNEGSKA come from the germline V gene (reference sequence). V lost 0 bases to trimming and J lost 6 bases, with 20 bases between them. CDR3 length equals 16 residues.

The chain carries TRBV7-9 and TRBJ2-7; TRBD2 might be the D (5 bases). V lost 4 bases and J 7 bases, leaving 14 bases between the germline ends. This CDR3 contains 13 residues. Germline CDR1 is SEHNR and CDR2 is FQNEAQ (reference sequence). Here the CDR3 DNA reads TGTGCCAGCAGCTACTCCGGGATAGGAGAGCAGTACGTC. This encodes CASSYSGIGEQYV.

The gene calls are TRBV4-1 and TRBJ1-1; D gene unclear. Germline CDR1 is MGHRA and CDR2 is YSYEKL. The CDR3 is 15 residues long. The V end lost 0 bases, the J end lost 2 bases, and 10 bases lay between the germline ends. For the CDR3, the DNA is TGCGCCAGCAGCCAAGATCGACATATCAACACTGAAGCTTTCTTT. Amino acid sequence: CASSQDRHINTEAFF.

Only a few counts were recorded for this clonotype. This sequence joins TRBV30 and TRBJ2-1; TRBD1 is a possible D gene (6 bases). The V end was cut by 6 bases, the J end by 13 bases, with 13 bases between. The CDR3 covers 10 residues. CDR1 and CDR2 from the germline V gene are GTSNPN and SVGIG (reference sequence). CDR3 sequence (DNA): TGTGCCTGTCGGACAGATACTCAGTTCTTC. Translated: CACRTDTQFF.

This clonotype was counted only a few times. The J gene is TRBJ2-4, the V gene TRBV6-5; D unclear. The CDR3 is made up of 12 amino acids. V lost 0 bases, J lost 3 bases, and 0 bases lay in between. Per the germline V gene, CDR1 is MNHEY and CDR2 is SVGAGI. CDR3 residues: CASSYSKNIQYF. CDR3 coding DNA: TGTGCCAGCAGTTACTCCAAAAACATTCAGTACTTC.

This clonotype came up a few times. The chain employs TRBV5-1 and TRBJ2-4; 9 positions match TRBD2. Germline values: CDR1 SGHRS, CDR2 YFSETQ. CDR3 length: 14 residues. V gave up 4 bases and J gave up 8 bases; unmatched junction bases: 7. The CDR3 nucleotides are TGCGCCAGCAGCGCCGGGACTAGCCCGTACATTCAGTACTTC. It encodes CASSAGTSPYIQYF.

The V gene is TRBV7-9, the J gene TRBJ1-6; TRBD1 is a possible D gene (6 bases). The CDR3 length is 14 residues. The V gene lost 2 bases and the J gene lost 8 bases, with 10 bases spanning the gap. Looked up from germline, CDR1 is SEHNR and CDR2 is FQNEAQ (reference sequence). The CDR3, as DNA: TGTGCCAGCAGCTTAAAGGACAGCTATTCACCCCTCCACTTT. It encodes CASSLKDSYSPLHF.

On this clonotype itself: At one boundary the junction diverges from the germline segment, which might be a read error. V is TRBV18 and J is TRBJ2-3; D is possibly TRBD1 (6 bases). CDR1 is KGHSH, CDR2 LQKENI, per germline. This CDR3 comprises 13 residues. This CDR3 is CACSPDSRDTQYF. CDR3 coding DNA: TGTGCCTGCTCACCGGACAGTCGAGATACGCAGTATTTT.

This clonotype was seen repeatedly, ten times or more. The CDR3 DNA reads TGTGCCAGCAGCTTGGACAGGGGCAGGGATACGCAGTATTTT. Translation gives CASSLDRGRDTQYF. This rearrangement joins TRBV5-5 to TRBJ2-3; 7 positions agree with TRBD1. Germline V CDR1 and CDR2: SGHKS, YYEKEE (reference sequence). V lost 0 bases to trimming and J lost 6 bases; unmatched junction nucleotides: 4. The CDR3 extends over 14 amino acids.

Many counts were recorded for this clonotype. V is TRBV12-3 or TRBV12-4 and J is TRBJ2-5; weak D call: TRBD1 (5 bases). The ends were cut back, 3 bases at V and 5 bases at J, with 10 bases in the middle. This CDR3 is built from 13 residues. For the CDR3, the DNA is TGTGCCAGCAGTTTGGGGCAGTTTGAGACCCAGTACTTC. It translates to CASSLGQFETQYF.

This rearrangement joins TRBV23-1 to TRBJ2-1, with 8 nucleotides matching TRBD1. TRBV23-1 is an ORF, and what it does is uncertain. This CDR3 is built from 15 residues. Losses at the gene ends were 4 bases for V and 4 bases for J; bases not matched to a gene: 6. The CDR3 bases are TGCGCCAGCAGTCCACAGGGGGACAGGTACAATGAGCAGTTCTTC. The encoded protein is CASSPQGDRYNEQFF.

This clonotype has ten or more counts. CDR3 nucleotide sequence: TGTGCCATCAGTGAAAACCGGGACGAGCAGTACGTC. Translation: CAISENRDEQYV. This sequence joins TRBV10-3 and TRBJ2-7; D is ambiguous. Germline V gives CDR1 ENHRY, CDR2 SYGVKD. Trimming took 3 bases from V and 5 from J, leaving 8 bases between them. CDR3 size: 12 residues.

This chain uses TRBV28 with TRBJ2-2; 10 bases fit TRBD2. The CDR3 contains 17 residues. The J segment lost 8 bases and the V segment lost 5 bases, leaving 14 bases of the junction unmatched. Germline assignment: CDR1 MDHEN and CDR2 SYDVKM. CDR3 DNA: TGTGCCAGCAGTAGTCTGGTAGCGGGGGGCCCTCGGGGGGAGCTGTTTTTT. Amino acid sequence: CASSSLVAGGPRGELFF.

This rearrangement joins TRBV12-3 or TRBV12-4 to TRBJ2-3; weak D call: TRBD1 (6 bases). The CDR3 has 17 residues. Trimming stripped 5 bases from V and 4 bases from J, with 22 bases between. In DNA form, the CDR3 reads TGTGCCAGCAGTCTGCTGGGGGCAGGGCCCGTGGCAGATACGCAGTATTTT. Translation gives CASSLLGAGPVADTQYF.

The chain joins TRBV2 to TRBJ2-2; possibly TRBD2 for D (5 bases). CDR1 and CDR2 (germline): SNHLY, FYNNEI. The ends were cut back, 5 bases at V and 4 bases at J, with 8 bases in the middle. The CDR3 spans 13 residues. The CDR3 sequence: CASSSTTTGELFF. In nucleotides, the CDR3 is TGTGCCAGCAGTTCGACTACCACCGGGGAGCTGTTTTTT.

This clonotype has a count of ten or more. J is TRBJ2-5 and V is TRBV20-1; TRBD2 aligns across 11 bases. Germline V CDR1 and CDR2: DFQATT, SNEGSKA (reference sequence). The CDR3 is 17 residues long. V was pared by 0 bases and J by 2 bases, with 8 bases of the junction left unmatched. The CDR3 region has the DNA TGCAGTGCTAGAGATCTTCTGGGACTAGCGGTACAAGAGACCCAGTACTTC. Translation: CSARDLLGLAVQETQYF.